Following are 2 T cell receptor beta chains from one sample sequenced in a study of blood T cells in healthy people across ages. Alongside a J-beta primer mix, a sample-barcoded 5' primer served in a second PCR lasting 7 to 11 cycles. TCRdb ran MiXCR on the 5' RACE reads and lists one entry per CDR3 protein. The sample shows some 320,000 distinct CDR3 sequences, about 25% of them seen only once. The sequencing input was blood. The receptors here all came from a woman in her 70s in good health.

This clonotype was found a few times. This chain links TRBV11-1 with TRBJ2-2; possibly TRBD1 for D (5 bases). This CDR3 region has 15 residues. V was shortened by 5 bases and J by 0 bases, with 10 bases between the two germline ends. Germline loops: CDR1 SGHAT, CDR2 FQDESV (reference sequence). The CDR3 bases are TGTGCCAGCAGCCGGACACTCGCGAACACCGGGGAGCTGTTTTTT. Its translation is CASSRTLANTGELFF.

This clonotype was picked up a small number of times. The chain carries TRBV20-1 and TRBJ2-1; TRBD2 aligns across 7 bases. CDR1 and CDR2 from the germline V gene are DFQATT and SNEGSKA (reference sequence). The CDR3 is made up of 13 amino acids. The CDR3 DNA sequence: TGCAGCCCCGGGAGGACTGGGTACAATGAGCAGTTCTTC. It specifies CSPGRTGYNEQFF.